The 2 T cell receptor beta chains listed next were all sequenced from one sample in a study of CD8+CD57+ T cells in acquired aplastic anemia (dated by TCRdb to 2016 to 2018). TCRdb lists the instrument as Illumina HiSeq 2000. Genomic DNA served as template for TCR beta VDJ combination and CDR3 sequence profiling. Using fastp at Q25 and MiXCR, TCRdb reprocessed the public reads and kept productive beta chains. Rows with one shared CDR3 protein collapse into an entry with the most common genes and DNA. For this sample the table gives some 220,000 distinct CDR3 sequences, of which roughly 35% were detected only once. The ten largest clones take up 1.1% of the sample. The sequenced sample was sorted CD4+, CD8+, or CD8+CD57+ T cells (not recorded which) from PBMCs. Receptors were obtained from a human donor in good health, serving as a control.

This clonotype was seen repeatedly, ten times or more. The rearrangement links TRBV20-1 to TRBJ2-3; D is possibly TRBD1 or TRBD2 (6 bases each). The V gene lost 6 bases and the J gene lost 3 bases, with 22 bases spanning the gap. Germline CDR1 and CDR2: DFQATT and SNEGSKA (reference sequence). This CDR3 is 16 amino acids long. Written as DNA, the CDR3 is TGCAGTGCAAGATCCCTTGAGCGGAGGGGGACAGATACGCAGTATTTT. Its protein is CSARSLERRGTDTQYF.

V and J are TRBV10-3 and TRBJ1-2; the match to TRBD1 covers 8 bases. Germline-derived CDR1 and CDR2 are ENHRY and SYGVKD. This CDR3 spans 15 amino acids. V was clipped by 11 bases and J by 0 bases; unmatched bases: 11. The CDR3 bases are TGTGCCTCTTCCGGGACAGGAAGAGCTAACTATGGCTACACCTTC. Its protein is CASSGTGRANYGYTF.